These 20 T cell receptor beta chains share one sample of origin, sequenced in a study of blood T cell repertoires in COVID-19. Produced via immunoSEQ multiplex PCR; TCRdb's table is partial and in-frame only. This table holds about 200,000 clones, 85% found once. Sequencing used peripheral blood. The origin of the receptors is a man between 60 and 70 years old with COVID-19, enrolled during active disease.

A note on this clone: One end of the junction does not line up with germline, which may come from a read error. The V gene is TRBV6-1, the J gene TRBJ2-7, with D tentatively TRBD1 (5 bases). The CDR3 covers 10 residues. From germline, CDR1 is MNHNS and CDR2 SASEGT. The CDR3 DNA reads TGTGCCAGCAGTGAAGCCAGGGTCTTCTTC. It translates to CASSEARVFF.

DNA for the CDR3: TGTGCCTCGGACCGGACTGGTAGGCACGAGCAGTACTTC. Translating it yields CASDRTGRHEQYF. The chain couples TRBV30 to TRBJ2-7; a weak D match, TRBD2 (5 bases). Trimming pared 7 bases from V and 5 bases from J, leaving 18 bases between. CDR1 GTSNPN and CDR2 SVGIG come from the germline V gene (reference sequence). The CDR3 covers 13 residues.

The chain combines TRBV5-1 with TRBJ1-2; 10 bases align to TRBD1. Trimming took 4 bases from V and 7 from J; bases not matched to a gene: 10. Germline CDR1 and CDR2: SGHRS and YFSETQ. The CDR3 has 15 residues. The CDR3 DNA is TGCGCCAGCAGCATAGGACAGGGGGATAATGGTGGCTACACCTTC. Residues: CASSIGQGDNGGYTF.

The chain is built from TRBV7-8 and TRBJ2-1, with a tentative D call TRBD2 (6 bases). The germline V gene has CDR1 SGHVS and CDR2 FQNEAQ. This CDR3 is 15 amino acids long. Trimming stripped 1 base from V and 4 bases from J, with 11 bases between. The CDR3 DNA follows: TGTGCCAGCAGCTTAGGTGGCGGGATGTACAATGAGCAGTTCTTC. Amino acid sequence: CASSLGGGMYNEQFF.

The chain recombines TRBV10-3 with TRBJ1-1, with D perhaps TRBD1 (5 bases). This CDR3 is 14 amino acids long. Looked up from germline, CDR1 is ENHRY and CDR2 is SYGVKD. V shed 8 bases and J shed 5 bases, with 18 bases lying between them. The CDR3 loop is CAILRGGLGTEAFF. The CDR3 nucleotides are TGTGCCATCCTACGGGGGGGACTCGGAACTGAAGCTTTCTTT.

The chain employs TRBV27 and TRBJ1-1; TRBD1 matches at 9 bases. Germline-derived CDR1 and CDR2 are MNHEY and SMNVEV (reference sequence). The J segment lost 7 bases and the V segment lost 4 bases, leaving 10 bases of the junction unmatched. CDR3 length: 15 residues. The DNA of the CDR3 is TGTGCCAGCAGTTCAGAACAGGGGGCGTGGAGTGAAGCTTTCTTT. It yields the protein CASSSEQGAWSEAFF.

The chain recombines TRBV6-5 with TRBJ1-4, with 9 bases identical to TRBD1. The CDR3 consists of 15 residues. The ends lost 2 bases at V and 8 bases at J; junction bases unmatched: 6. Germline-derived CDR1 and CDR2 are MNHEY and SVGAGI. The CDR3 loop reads CASSYAGTGPEKLFF. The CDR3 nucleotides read TGTGCCAGCAGTTACGCCGGGACAGGGCCCGAAAAACTGTTTTTT.

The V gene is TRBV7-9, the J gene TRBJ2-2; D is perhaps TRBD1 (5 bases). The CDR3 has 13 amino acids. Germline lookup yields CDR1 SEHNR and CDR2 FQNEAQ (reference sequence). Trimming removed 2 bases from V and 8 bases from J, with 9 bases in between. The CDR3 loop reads CASSLLGQGELFF. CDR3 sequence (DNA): TGTGCCAGCAGCTTACTGGGGCAGGGGGAGCTGTTTTTT.

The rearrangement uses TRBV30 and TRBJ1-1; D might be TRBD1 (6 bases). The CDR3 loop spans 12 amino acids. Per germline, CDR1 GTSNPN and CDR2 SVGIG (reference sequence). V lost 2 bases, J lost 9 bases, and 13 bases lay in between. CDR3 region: CAWSRRTDKAFF. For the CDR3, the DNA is TGTGCCTGGAGTCGCAGGACAGACAAAGCTTTCTTT.

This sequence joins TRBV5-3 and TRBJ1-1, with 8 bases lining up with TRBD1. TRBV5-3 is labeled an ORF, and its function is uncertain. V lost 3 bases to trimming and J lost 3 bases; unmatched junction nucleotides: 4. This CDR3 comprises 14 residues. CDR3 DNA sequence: TGTGCCAGAAGCTCCCAGGGGGCTGACACTGAAGCTTTCTTT. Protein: CARSSQGADTEAFF.

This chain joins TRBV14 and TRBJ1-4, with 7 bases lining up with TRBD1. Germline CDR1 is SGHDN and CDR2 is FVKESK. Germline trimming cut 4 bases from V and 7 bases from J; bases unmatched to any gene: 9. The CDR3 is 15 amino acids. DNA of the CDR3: TGTGCCAGCAGCCTAGCACAGGGGTCTGGTGAAAAACTGTTTTTT. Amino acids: CASSLAQGSGEKLFF.

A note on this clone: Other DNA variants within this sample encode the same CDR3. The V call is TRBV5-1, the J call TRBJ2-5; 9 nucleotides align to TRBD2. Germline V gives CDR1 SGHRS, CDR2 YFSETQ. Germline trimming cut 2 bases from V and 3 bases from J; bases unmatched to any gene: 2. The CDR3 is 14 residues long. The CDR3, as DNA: TGCGCCAGCAGCTTTAGCGGGAGAGAAGAGACCCAGTACTTC. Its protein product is CASSFSGREETQYF.

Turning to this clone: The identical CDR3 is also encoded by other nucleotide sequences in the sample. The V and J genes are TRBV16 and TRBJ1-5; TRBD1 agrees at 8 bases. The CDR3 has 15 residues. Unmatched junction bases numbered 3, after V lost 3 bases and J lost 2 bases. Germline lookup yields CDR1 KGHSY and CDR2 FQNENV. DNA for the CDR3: TGTGCCAGCAGCCAGGAGGGACAGGGCAATCAGCCCCAGCATTTT. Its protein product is CASSQEGQGNQPQHF.

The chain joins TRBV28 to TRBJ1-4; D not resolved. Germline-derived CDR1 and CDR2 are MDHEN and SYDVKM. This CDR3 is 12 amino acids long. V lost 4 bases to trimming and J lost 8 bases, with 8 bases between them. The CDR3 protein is CASSSPGEKLFF. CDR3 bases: TGTGCCAGCAGTTCTCCCGGGGAAAAACTGTTTTTT.

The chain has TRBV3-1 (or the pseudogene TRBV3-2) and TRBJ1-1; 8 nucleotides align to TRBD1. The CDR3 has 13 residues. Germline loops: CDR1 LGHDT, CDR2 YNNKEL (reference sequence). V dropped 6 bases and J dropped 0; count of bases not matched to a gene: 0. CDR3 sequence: CASRQGVNTEAFF. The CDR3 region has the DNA TGTGCCAGCAGACAGGGGGTGAACACTGAAGCTTTCTTT.

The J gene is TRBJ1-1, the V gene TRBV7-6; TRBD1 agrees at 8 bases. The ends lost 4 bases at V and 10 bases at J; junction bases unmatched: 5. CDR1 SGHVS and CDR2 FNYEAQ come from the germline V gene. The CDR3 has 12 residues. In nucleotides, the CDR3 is TGTGCCAGCAGCTCCGGACAGGGCTCAGCTTTCTTT. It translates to CASSSGQGSAFF.

For the CDR3, the DNA is TGCGCCAGCAGTGGGGAGGGAAGGGCCCAAGAGACCCAGTACTTC. Translated, it gives CASSGEGRAQETQYF. This chain links TRBV5-1 with TRBJ2-5; 7 nucleotides match TRBD2. The CDR3 runs to 15 residues. Germline V gene data show CDR1 as SGHRS and CDR2 as YFSETQ. V lost 5 bases, J lost 1 base, and 8 bases stayed unmatched.

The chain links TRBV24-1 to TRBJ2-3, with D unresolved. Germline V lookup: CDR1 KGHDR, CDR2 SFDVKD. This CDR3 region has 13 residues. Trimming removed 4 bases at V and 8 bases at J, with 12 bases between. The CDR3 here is CATSEAPTGTQYF. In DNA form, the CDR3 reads TGTGCCACCAGTGAAGCCCCAACTGGTACGCAGTATTTT.

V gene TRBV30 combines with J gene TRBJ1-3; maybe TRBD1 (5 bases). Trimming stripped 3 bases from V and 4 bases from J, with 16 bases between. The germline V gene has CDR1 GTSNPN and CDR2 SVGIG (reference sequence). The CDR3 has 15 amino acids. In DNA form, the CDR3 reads TGTGCCTGGAGGATTCGGGGGACGGGGGGAAACACCATATATTTT. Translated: CAWRIRGTGGNTIYF.

The CDR3 region is CASSQEQGAYGYTF. The CDR3 region has the DNA TGCGCCAGCAGCCAAGAGCAGGGGGCCTATGGCTACACCTTC. The chain links TRBV4-1 to TRBJ1-2; 8 nucleotides match TRBD1. This CDR3 is 14 amino acids long. CDR1 is MGHRA and CDR2 is YSYEKL in the germline V gene. Trimming took 0 bases from V and 4 from J; bases not matched to a gene: 1.